These T cell receptor beta chains were read from a single sample in a study of T cell responses to AZD1222 COVID-19 vaccine. Produced via immunoSEQ multiplex PCR; TCRdb's table is partial and in-frame only. The top ten clones hold roughly 4.5% of a sample with roughly 77,000 clones, more than 85% of them seen once. The material was peripheral blood, obtained 28 days after the second AZD1222 dose. Source of these receptors: an adult who received the AZD1222 COVID-19 vaccine. Each CDR3 is given with its conserved first and last residue.

V gene	CDR3 length	J gene	CDR3 protein
TRBV30	13	TRBJ2-1	CAWSVTQYHEQFF
TRBV28	15	TRBJ1-2	CASGSRTAGNYGYTF
TRBV3-1/TRBV3-2	14	TRBJ1-5	CASSPPGGNQPQHF
TRBV15	16	TRBJ1-1	CATSRVHYRGNTEAFF
TRBV7-2	18	TRBJ2-3	CASSRRTSGRARTDTQYF
TRBV7-6	18	TRBJ1-1	CASSLSLPTGRLNTEAFF
TRBV27	16	TRBJ2-1	CASSLSSGSLYNEQFF
TRBV6-2/TRBV6-3	12	TRBJ2-2	CASSYGGGELFF
TRBV6-2/TRBV6-3	19	TRBJ2-7	CASSYRLISTGGGPYEQYF
TRBV28	12	TRBJ2-5	CASSNPLETQYF
TRBV2	15	TRBJ2-2	CASSRDGSNTGELFF
TRBV9	13	TRBJ1-2	CASSSGTGDGYTF